One and the same sample provided the 20 T cell receptor beta chains below, sequenced in a study of blood T cell repertoires in COVID-19. Assay: immunoSEQ multiplex PCR; the TCRdb copy retains only in-frame clones and omits some. The sample carries roughly 280,000 clones, 91% recorded once. Sequencing used PBMCs or T cells enriched from blood (not recorded which). These receptors originate from a man aged 40-50 years who had been exposed to COVID-19.

This clone was found once. The rearrangement joins TRBV27 to TRBJ1-1; 8 bases line up with TRBD1. V was clipped by 8 bases and J by 4 bases; unmatched bases: 6. Germline loops: CDR1 MNHEY, CDR2 SMNVEV (reference sequence). The CDR3 totals 13 residues. The CDR3 nucleotides read TGTGCCAGCCGACGACAGGGGAGCACTGAAGCTTTCTTT. Translating it yields CASRRQGSTEAFF.

The chain carries TRBV2 and TRBJ1-4; no definite D call. From germline, CDR1 is SNHLY and CDR2 FYNNEI. Trimming took 4 bases from V and 1 from J, leaving 19 bases between them. The CDR3 runs 18 residues. The DNA for the CDR3 is TGTGCCAGCAGTGGAGAACCCAATTCCCACCTAACTAATGAAAAACTGTTTTTT. Residues: CASSGEPNSHLTNEKLFF.

The rearrangement links TRBV27 to TRBJ2-2; 7 bases are a match to TRBD1. The CDR3 length is 14 residues. The V gene's germline CDR1 is MNHEY and CDR2 SMNVEV (reference sequence). Trimming at V came to 8 bases and at J to 7 bases, leaving 10 bases not matched to a gene. The DNA of the CDR3 is TGTGCCAGCTCGGTCGGACAGGCCAGCGGGGAGCTGTTTTTT. It is translated as CASSVGQASGELFF.

The chain joins TRBV5-1 to TRBJ2-5, with 7 bases matching TRBD2. This CDR3 contains 14 residues. Germline trimming cut 2 bases from V and 4 bases from J; bases unmatched to any gene: 5. The germline V gene encodes CDR1 SGHRS and CDR2 YFSETQ. CDR3 loop: CASSFGGSGETQYF. The CDR3 DNA sequence: TGCGCCAGCAGCTTCGGCGGGAGTGGAGAGACCCAGTACTTC.

This chain connects TRBV18 to TRBJ2-7; TRBD2 might be the D (6 bases). The CDR3 has 14 residues. V dropped 2 bases and J dropped 1 base, with 9 bases sitting between them. Per germline, CDR1 KGHSH and CDR2 LQKENI. DNA for the CDR3: TGTGCCAGCTCACCAGGAGGGGCGTCCTACGAGCAGTACTTC. Translation: CASSPGGASYEQYF. The whole variable domain, filled in from reference TRBV18 and TRBJ2-7, reads NAGVMQNPRHLVRRRGQEARLRCSPMKGHSHVYWYRQLPEEGLKFMVYLQKENIIDESGMPKERFSAEFPKEGPSILRIQQVVRGDSAAYFCASSPGGASYEQYFGPGTRLTVT.

The chain joins TRBV15 to TRBJ2-1; 9 bases are a match to TRBD2. Germline lookup yields CDR1 LNHNV and CDR2 YYDKDF (reference sequence). With 9 bases clipped from V and 3 bases from J, the junction kept 9 bases outside the gene matches. The CDR3 runs 15 residues. The CDR3 region has the DNA TGTGCCACGCAGGTAGCGGGAGCGAACTACAATGAGCAGTTCTTC. Translation: CATQVAGANYNEQFF.

The chain employs TRBV4-1 and TRBJ2-1; 8 nucleotides align to TRBD2. The germline gives CDR1 MGHRA, CDR2 YSYEKL. This CDR3 has 18 amino acids. Trimming took 0 bases from V and 3 from J; bases not matched to a gene: 10. CDR3 coding DNA: TGCGCCAGCAGCCAAGACTGGCTCACTAGCGGAAGCTACAATGAGCAGTTCTTC. It yields the protein CASSQDWLTSGSYNEQFF.

This clone was picked up one time. The chain links TRBV7-2 to TRBJ1-6, with 8 bases matching TRBD1. Germline trimming cut 7 bases from V and 7 bases from J; bases unmatched to any gene: 9. This CDR3 comprises 15 residues. Looked up from germline, CDR1 is SGHTA and CDR2 is FQGNSA. The CDR3 is CASTVGQVGNSPLHF. The CDR3 bases are TGTGCCAGCACGGTGGGACAGGTGGGGAATTCACCCCTCCACTTT. Full variable domain (outside the CDR3, taken from reference TRBV7-2 and TRBJ1-6): GAGVSQSPSNKVTEKGKDVELRCDPISGHTALYWYRQSLGQGLEFLIYFQGNSAPDKSGLPSDRFSAERTGGSVSTLTIQRTQQEDSAVYLCASTVGQVGNSPLHFGNGTRLTVT.

This CDR3 reads CASSATSDGYTF. CDR3 sequence (DNA): TGTGCCAGCAGTGCCACATCTGATGGCTACACCTTC. V is TRBV6-2 or TRBV6-3 and J is TRBJ1-2; D call uncertain. The CDR3 loop spans 12 amino acids. The V end was cut by 5 bases, the J end by 6 bases, with 10 bases between. Per germline, CDR1 MNHEY and CDR2 SVGEGT.

The V and J genes are TRBV11-2 and TRBJ2-7; 10 positions match TRBD1. Trimming removed 4 bases from V and 5 bases from J; junction bases left unmatched: 8. CDR1 is SGHAT, CDR2 FQNNGV, per germline. This CDR3 spans 15 amino acids. CDR3 in DNA: TGTGCCAGCAGCTCGCCGGACAGGGGGGTCCACGAGCAGTACTTC. Translating gives CASSSPDRGVHEQYF. The full variable domain, completed using reference TRBV11-2 and TRBJ2-7, is EAGVAQSPRYKIIEKRQSVAFWCNPISGHATLYWYQQILGQGPKLLIQFQNNGVVDDSQLPKDRFSAERLKGVDSTLKIQPAKLEDSAVYLCASSSPDRGVHEQYFGPGTRLTVT.

The chain carries TRBV7-2 and TRBJ2-2; possibly TRBD1 for D (5 bases). V lost 5 bases, J lost 1 base, and 11 bases lay in between. The CDR3 runs 15 residues. Germline V lookup: CDR1 SGHTA, CDR2 FQGNSA. This CDR3 is CASSAGHLNTGELFF. The CDR3 bases are TGTGCCAGCAGCGCCGGACACCTGAACACCGGGGAGCTGTTTTTT.

V gene TRBV28 combines with J gene TRBJ2-3; 9 positions agree with TRBD1. Germline V CDR1 and CDR2: MDHEN, SYDVKM. This CDR3 region has 16 residues. The J segment lost 5 bases and the V segment lost 5 bases, leaving 11 bases of the junction unmatched. Here the CDR3 DNA reads TGTGCCAGCAGTACCTACGGGACAGGGCAAAGAGATACGCAGTATTTT. Translation: CASSTYGTGQRDTQYF.

This sequence joins TRBV11-2 and TRBJ2-2, with D possibly TRBD2 on 5 matching bases. Trimming stripped 5 bases from V and 3 bases from J, with 10 bases between. Germline CDR1 reads SGHAT; CDR2 reads FQNNGV. The CDR3 runs to 14 residues. The DNA of the CDR3 is TGTGCCAGCAGCAGGGCCGGGGACACCGGGGAGCTGTTTTTT. It translates to CASSRAGDTGELFF.

The chain has TRBV6-2 or TRBV6-3 and TRBJ1-6; D uncertain. Germline V lookup: CDR1 MNHEY, CDR2 SVGEGT. The CDR3 length is 15 residues. The V gene lost 1 base and the J gene lost 6 bases, with 10 bases spanning the gap. The CDR3 loop is CASSYLDQVNSPLHF. As DNA, the CDR3 is TGTGCCAGCAGTTACTTGGATCAGGTTAATTCACCCCTCCACTTT.

CDR3 protein: CASSPGTSRQETQYF. CDR3 DNA: TGTGCCAGCAGCCCCGGGACTAGTCGTCAAGAGACCCAGTACTTC. This chain joins TRBV7-7 and TRBJ2-5, with 8 nucleotides matching TRBD2. This CDR3 comprises 15 residues. V dropped 5 bases and J dropped 2; count of bases not matched to a gene: 7. The V gene's germline CDR1 is SSHAT and CDR2 FNYEAQ (reference sequence).

Points on this clone: The same CDR3 also results from other DNA sequences found in this sample. This chain's CDR3 is CASSVGQGASGELFF. The CDR3 bases are TGTGCCAGCAGCGTGGGACAGGGGGCGTCCGGGGAGCTGTTTTTT. The rearrangement uses TRBV9 and TRBJ2-2; TRBD1 matches at 12 bases. The CDR3 contains 15 residues. V dropped 2 bases and J dropped 6; count of bases not matched to a gene: 2. Per germline, CDR1 SGDLS and CDR2 YYNGEE.

V usage is TRBV28 and J usage is TRBJ2-5, with a tentative D call TRBD1 (6 bases). CDR3 length: 13 residues. Trimming shortened V by 7 bases and J by 3 bases, and 12 bases separated the two germline ends. Germline values: CDR1 MDHEN, CDR2 SYDVKM. In DNA form, the CDR3 reads TGTGCCAGCAATGGGGGCGCGAAAGAGACCCAGTACTTC. Its translation is CASNGGAKETQYF.

V usage is TRBV6-5 and J usage is TRBJ2-7, with 7 bases matching TRBD2. Germline CDR1 reads MNHEY; CDR2 reads SVGAGI. This CDR3 contains 14 residues. With 4 bases clipped from V and 8 bases from J, the junction kept 11 bases outside the gene matches. CDR3 nucleotides: TGTGCCAGCAGTTCCGCCGGGACTACGGACAAGCAGTACTTC. It encodes CASSSAGTTDKQYF.

V gene TRBV25-1 combines with J gene TRBJ2-2; the D gene is possibly TRBD1 (5 bases). From germline, CDR1 is MGHDK and CDR2 SYGVNS. The V end was cut by 0 bases, the J end by 0 bases, with 8 bases between. This CDR3 has 16 residues. The CDR3 coding sequence is TGTGCCAGCAGTGAATATGGGGCGGCGAACACCGGGGAGCTGTTTTTT. Residues: CASSEYGAANTGELFF.

V gene TRBV19 combines with J gene TRBJ1-1, with D perhaps TRBD1 (5 bases). V lost 7 bases, J lost 1 base, and 16 bases lay in between. The CDR3 is made up of 15 amino acids. From germline, CDR1 is LNHDA and CDR2 SQIVND (reference sequence). CDR3 loop: CASNRGSSPNTEAFF. The CDR3 nucleotides read TGTGCCAGTAATAGGGGCTCCTCTCCGAACACTGAAGCTTTCTTT. Full variable domain (remainder filled in from reference TRBV19 and TRBJ1-1): DGGITQSPKYLFRKEGQNVTLSCEQNLNHDAMYWYRQDPGQGLRLIYYSQIVNDFQKGDIAEGYSVSREKKESFPLTVTSAQKNPTAFYLCASNRGSSPNTEAFFGQGTRLTVV.